The rows below give T cell receptor beta chains drawn from one sample of a study of early T cells in non-severe SARS-CoV-2 infection. Each CDR3 protein gets one entry after TCRdb re-called the 5' RACE reads with MiXCR. The sample records around 80,000 distinct CDR3 sequences, 10% being singletons. The specimen was whole blood, collected at baseline. The receptor source for this set is an adult who was a healthcare worker with PCR-confirmed SARS-CoV-2 infection or an uninfected control (not recorded which). Both conserved end residues are part of each CDR3. D genes are given only for firm matches. The size of a clone is reported for some rows only, either as once, few or many, or as a class for expanded clones.

>TRBV12-3/TRBV12-4|TRBJ2-1|.|many
CASSLEGLLSYNEQFF
TGTGCCAGCAGTTTAGAGGGACTCCTCTCCTACAATGAGCAGTTCTTC
>TRBV12-3/TRBV12-4|TRBJ2-1|.|.
CASRPSGSYNEQFF
TGTGCCAGCAGACCAAGCGGTTCCTACAATGAGCAGTTCTTC
>TRBV2|TRBJ2-1|.|many
CASIGLYNEQFF
TGTGCCAGCATAGGACTATACAATGAGCAGTTCTTC
>TRBV20-1|TRBJ2-1|TRBD2|.
CSARDRRGTSGLEQFF
TGCAGTGCTAGAGATAGGAGGGGGACTAGCGGGCTAGAGCAGTTCTTC
>TRBV6-1|TRBJ2-2|.|.
CASSERGPGRNTGELFF
TGTGCCAGCAGTGAAAGGGGACCGGGAAGGAACACCGGGGAGCTGTTTTTT
>TRBV9|TRBJ1-6|.|.
CASSPRAGTNSPLHF
TGTGCCAGCAGCCCAAGGGCAGGGACAAATTCACCCCTCCACTTT
>TRBV2|TRBJ2-2|.|.
CASIQETANTGELFF
TGTGCCAGCATTCAGGAGACAGCGAACACCGGGGAGCTGTTTTTT
>TRBV20-1|TRBJ2-7|TRBD2|many
CSASRDLAGATSDYF
TGCAGTGCTTCCCGTGATCTAGCGGGCGCGACATCTGACTACTTC
>TRBV28|TRBJ2-7|.|few
CASRLGEGTYEQYF
TGTGCCAGCAGGTTGGGTGAGGGGACCTACGAGCAGTACTTC
>TRBV28|TRBJ2-2|.|many
CASREPGLQNTGELFF
TGTGCCAGTAGAGAGCCGGGACTCCAGAACACCGGGGAGCTGTTTTTT
>TRBV30|TRBJ2-7|TRBD2|few
CAWRPSGRPSSYEQYF
TGTGCCTGGAGGCCTAGCGGGAGGCCAAGCTCCTACGAGCAGTACTTC
>TRBV18|TRBJ2-7|TRBD1|many
CASSPQGNSYEQYF
TGTGCCAGCTCGCCACAGGGGAACTCCTACGAGCAGTACTTC
>TRBV2|TRBJ2-7|.|many
CASGREWGDEQYF
TGTGCCAGCGGACGGGAGTGGGGTGACGAGCAGTACTTC
>TRBV20-1|TRBJ2-1|.|.
CSASDNEQFF
TGCAGTGCTAGCGACAATGAGCAGTTCTTC
>TRBV7-2|TRBJ2-3|.|few
CASSLTLADTQYF
TGTGCCAGCTCCCTTACATTGGCGGATACGCAGTATTTT
>TRBV7-2|TRBJ2-3|TRBD2|many
CASSLVGGRAPDTQYF
TGTGCCAGCAGCTTAGTGGGCGGGAGGGCGCCAGATACGCAGTATTTT
>TRBV6-5|TRBJ2-7|.|few
CASSYDRRSSYEQYF
TGTGCCAGCAGTTACGACAGACGGAGCTCCTACGAGCAGTACTTC
>TRBV5-1|TRBJ2-3|.|.
CASSLPGADTQYF
TGCGCCAGCAGCTTGCCGGGGGCAGATACGCAGTATTTT
>TRBV7-3|TRBJ2-2|.|many
CASSLSPGGLDTGELFF
TGTGCCAGCAGCTTAAGTCCGGGGGGCTTGGACACCGGGGAGCTGTTTTTT
>TRBV12-3/TRBV12-4|TRBJ1-2|.|medium-sized
CASSLRGGYGYTF
TGTGCCAGCAGTTTAAGGGGAGGGTATGGCTACACCTTC
>TRBV5-6|TRBJ1-1|.|.
CASSLTRSSEAFF
TGTGCCAGCAGCCTTACACGTTCGAGTGAAGCTTTCTTT
>TRBV10-3|TRBJ1-2|.|.
CAISEERQYGYTF
TGTGCCATCAGTGAGGAGAGGCAGTATGGCTACACCTTC
>TRBV12-3/TRBV12-4|TRBJ2-1|.|.
CASFGAGVHEQFF
TGTGCCAGTTTCGGAGCGGGCGTACATGAGCAGTTCTTC
>TRBV18|TRBJ2-5|.|few
CASSPVATATKETQYF
TGTGCCAGCTCACCAGTAGCGACAGCAACTAAAGAGACCCAGTACTTC